This T cell receptor beta chain was recorded in a study of blood T cells in healthy people across ages. This clonotype has only a few counts. Per sample, no less than 5.5 micrograms of total RNA were extracted. The CDR3 sequence is 14 residues long. Germline assignment: CDR1 LGHNA and CDR2 YNFKEQ. A second about 7 to 12 cycle PCR used barcoded and J-beta primers. The template-switch adaptor, which had 12 random nucleotides, put a tag on each cDNA molecule. TCRdb re-called the 5' RACE reads with MiXCR, one entry per CDR3 protein. The table shows 450,000 to 700,000 distinct CDR3 sequences, with approximately 30% occurring only once.

The sequence was obtained from a woman aged 65 to 85 in good health. The V and J genes are TRBV4-2 and TRBJ2-5; 7 nucleotides match TRBD1. The J call is doubtful: the DNA matches TRBJ2-7 better. The sequenced material came from blood. CDR3 DNA: TGTGCCAGCAGCCAAGACAGGGGGTTCTACGAGCAGTACTTC. Translating gives CASSQDRGFYEQYF.